This T cell receptor beta chain derives from a study of T cells in Graves' hyperthyroidism and ophthalmopathy. Turning to the study itself: Blood was drawn when the patient was first diagnosed and still untreated. Study conclusions and caveats: Most thyroid clonotypes expanded above 0.001 were also detected in blood.

Template material for amplifying TCR beta CDR3 regions consisted of RNA transcripts. The study used the HTBI primer set for a first-round RT-PCR of the TCR CDR3. MiXCR, run by TCRdb on the multiplex PCR reads, gives a single entry per CDR3 protein. The sample consists of approximately 380,000 distinct CDR3 sequences, 15% to 20% of them appearing once. Germline values: CDR1 KGHSH, CDR2 LQKENI. Trimming stripped 2 bases from V and 6 bases from J, with 7 bases between. This CDR3 comprises 13 residues. Patients showing uncontrolled infection, other autoimmune disease, pregnancy or lactation were ineligible. This clonotype has only a few counts. Its antigen is unidentified.

Material: blood. The J gene is TRBJ2-2, the V gene TRBV18; D call uncertain. The origin of this receptor is a woman aged 18-35 years with Graves' hyperthyroidism. CDR3 in DNA: TGTGCCAGCTCACCAAATCTTTCCGGGGAGCTGTTTTTT. This gives the protein CASSPNLSGELFF.